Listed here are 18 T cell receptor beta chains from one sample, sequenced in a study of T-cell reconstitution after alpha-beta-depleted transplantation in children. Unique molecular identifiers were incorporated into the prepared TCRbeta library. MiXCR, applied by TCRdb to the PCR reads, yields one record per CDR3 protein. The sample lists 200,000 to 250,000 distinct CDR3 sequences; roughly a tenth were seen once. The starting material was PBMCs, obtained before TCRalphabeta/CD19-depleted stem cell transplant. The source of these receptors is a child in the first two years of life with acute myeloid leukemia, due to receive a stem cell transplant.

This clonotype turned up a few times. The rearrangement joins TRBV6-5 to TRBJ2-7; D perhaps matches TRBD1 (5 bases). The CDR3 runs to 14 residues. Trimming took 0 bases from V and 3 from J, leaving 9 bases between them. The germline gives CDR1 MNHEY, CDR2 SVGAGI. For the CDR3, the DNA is TGTGCCAGCAGTTACTCGACTCAGGGCTACGAGCAGTACTTC. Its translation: CASSYSTQGYEQYF.

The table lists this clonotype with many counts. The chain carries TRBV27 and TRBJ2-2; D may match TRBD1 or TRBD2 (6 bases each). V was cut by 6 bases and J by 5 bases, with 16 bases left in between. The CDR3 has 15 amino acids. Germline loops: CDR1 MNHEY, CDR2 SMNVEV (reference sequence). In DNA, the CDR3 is TGTGCCAGCAGCACAGGGTGGGGGAGGACCGGGGAGCTGTTTTTT. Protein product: CASSTGWGRTGELFF.

The CDR3 nucleotides read TGTGCCAGGGGCCGTCGGCGAGGAGAGGAGACCCAGTACTTC. Translating gives CARGRRRGEETQYF. The chain is built from TRBV7-2 and TRBJ2-5; D call uncertain. Germline assignment: CDR1 SGHTA and CDR2 FQGNSA. V was clipped by 9 bases and J by 5 bases, with 19 bases between them. This CDR3 is built from 14 residues.

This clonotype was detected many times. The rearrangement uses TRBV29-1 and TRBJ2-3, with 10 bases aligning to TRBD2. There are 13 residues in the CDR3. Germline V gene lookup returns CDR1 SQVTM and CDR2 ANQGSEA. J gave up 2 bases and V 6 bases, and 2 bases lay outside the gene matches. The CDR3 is CSVGLAATDTQYF. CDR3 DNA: TGCAGCGTAGGACTAGCGGCCACAGATACGCAGTATTTT.

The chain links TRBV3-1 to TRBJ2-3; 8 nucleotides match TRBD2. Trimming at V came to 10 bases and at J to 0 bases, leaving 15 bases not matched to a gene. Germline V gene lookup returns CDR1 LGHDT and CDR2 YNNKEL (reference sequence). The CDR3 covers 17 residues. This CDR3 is CATSQAGVTGSTDTQYF. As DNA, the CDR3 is TGTGCCACCTCACAAGCGGGGGTGACGGGAAGCACAGATACGCAGTATTTT.

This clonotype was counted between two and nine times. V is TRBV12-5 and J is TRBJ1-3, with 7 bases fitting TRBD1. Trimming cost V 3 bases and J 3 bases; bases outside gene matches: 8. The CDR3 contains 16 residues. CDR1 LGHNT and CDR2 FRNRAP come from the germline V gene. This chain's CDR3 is CASGFTGARGGNTIYF. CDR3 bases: TGTGCTAGTGGTTTCACAGGGGCCAGGGGTGGAAACACCATATATTTT. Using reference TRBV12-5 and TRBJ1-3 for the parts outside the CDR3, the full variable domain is DARVTQTPRHKVTEMGQEVTMRCQPILGHNTVFWYRQTMMQGLELLAYFRNRAPLDDSGMPKDRFSAEMPDATLATLKIQPSEPRDSAVYFCASGFTGARGGNTIYFGEGSWLTVV.

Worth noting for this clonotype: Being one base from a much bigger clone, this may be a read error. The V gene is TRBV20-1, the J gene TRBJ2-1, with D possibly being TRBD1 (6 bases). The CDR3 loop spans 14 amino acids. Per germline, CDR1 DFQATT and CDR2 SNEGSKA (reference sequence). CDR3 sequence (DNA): TGCAGTGCTAGAGTTAGGGCAGGGGTCAATAAGCAGTTCTTC. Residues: CSARVRAGVNKQFF.

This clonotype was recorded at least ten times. In DNA form, the CDR3 reads TGCAGTGCTGCCGGACCCAATGAGCAGTTCTTC. Its translation is CSAAGPNEQFF. The chain joins TRBV20-1 to TRBJ2-1, with D unclear. CDR1 and CDR2 from the germline V gene are DFQATT and SNEGSKA (reference sequence). The CDR3 covers 11 residues. The V and J ends lost 5 bases and 6 bases respectively, with 8 bases between them.

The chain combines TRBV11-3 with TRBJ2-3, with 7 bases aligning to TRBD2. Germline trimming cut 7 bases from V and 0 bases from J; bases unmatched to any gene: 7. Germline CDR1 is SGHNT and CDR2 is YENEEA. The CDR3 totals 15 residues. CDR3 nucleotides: TGTGCCAGCAACAGCGGGGCCTCTAGCACAGATACGCAGTATTTT. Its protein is CASNSGASSTDTQYF. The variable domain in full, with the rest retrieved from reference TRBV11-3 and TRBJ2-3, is EAGVVQSPRYKIIEKKQPVAFWCNPISGHNTLYWYLQNLGQGPELLIRYENEEAVDDSQLPKDRFSAERLKGVDSTLKIQPAELGDSAVYLCASNSGASSTDTQYFGPGTRLTVL.

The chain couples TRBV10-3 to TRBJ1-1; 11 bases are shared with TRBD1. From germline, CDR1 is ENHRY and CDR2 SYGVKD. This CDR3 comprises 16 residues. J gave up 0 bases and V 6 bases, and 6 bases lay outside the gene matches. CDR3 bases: TGTGCCATCAGCTCGGGACAGGGGGACTTGAACACTGAAGCTTTCTTT. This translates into CAISSGQGDLNTEAFF.

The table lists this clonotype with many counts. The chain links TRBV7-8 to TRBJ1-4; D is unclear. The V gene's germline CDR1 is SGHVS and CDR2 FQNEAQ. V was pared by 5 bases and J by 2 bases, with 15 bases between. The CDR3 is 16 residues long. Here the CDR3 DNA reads TGTGCCAGCAGCCCCATAGCCGGGCGTACTAATGAAAAACTGTTTTTT. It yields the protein CASSPIAGRTNEKLFF.

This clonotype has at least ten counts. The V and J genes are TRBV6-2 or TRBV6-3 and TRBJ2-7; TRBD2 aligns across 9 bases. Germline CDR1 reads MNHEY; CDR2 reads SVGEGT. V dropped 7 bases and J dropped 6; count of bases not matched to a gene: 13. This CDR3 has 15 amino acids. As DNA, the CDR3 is TGTGCCAGCATGTGGGGCGGGAGGGCCAGAGGCGAGCAGTACTTC. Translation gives CASMWGGRARGEQYF.

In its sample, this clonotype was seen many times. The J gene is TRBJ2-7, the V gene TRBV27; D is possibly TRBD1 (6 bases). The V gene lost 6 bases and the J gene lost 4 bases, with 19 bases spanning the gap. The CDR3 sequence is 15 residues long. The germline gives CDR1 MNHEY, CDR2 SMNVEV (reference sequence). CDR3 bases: TGTGCCAGCAGAACATTCGGACAGATAGAGTACGAGCAGTACTTC. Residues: CASRTFGQIEYEQYF.

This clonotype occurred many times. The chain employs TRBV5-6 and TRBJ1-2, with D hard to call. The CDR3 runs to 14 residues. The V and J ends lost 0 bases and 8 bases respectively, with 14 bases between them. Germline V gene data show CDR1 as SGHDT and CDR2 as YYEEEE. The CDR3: CASSLEPVLGGYTF. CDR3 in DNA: TGTGCCAGCAGCTTGGAGCCGGTTCTTGGGGGCTACACCTTC.

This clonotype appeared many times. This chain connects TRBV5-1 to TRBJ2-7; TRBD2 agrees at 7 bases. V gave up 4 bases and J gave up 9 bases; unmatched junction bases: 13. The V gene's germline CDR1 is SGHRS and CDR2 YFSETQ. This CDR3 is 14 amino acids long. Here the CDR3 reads CASSLSSGPLGQYF. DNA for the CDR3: TGCGCCAGCAGCCTTTCTAGCGGACCCTTAGGGCAGTACTTC.

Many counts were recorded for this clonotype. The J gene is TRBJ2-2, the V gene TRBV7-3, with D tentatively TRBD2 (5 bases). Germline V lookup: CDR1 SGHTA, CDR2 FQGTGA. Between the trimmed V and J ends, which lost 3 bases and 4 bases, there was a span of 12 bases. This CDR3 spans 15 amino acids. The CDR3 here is CASSLRTLSTGELFF. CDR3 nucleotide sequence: TGTGCCAGCAGCTTGAGGACTTTAAGCACCGGGGAGCTGTTTTTT.

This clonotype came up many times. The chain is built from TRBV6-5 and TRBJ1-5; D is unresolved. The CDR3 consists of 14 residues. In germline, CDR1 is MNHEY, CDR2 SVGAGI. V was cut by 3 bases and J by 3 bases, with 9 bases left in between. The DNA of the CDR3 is TGTGCCAGCAGTTATGGCAACCTCAATCAGCCCCAGCATTTT. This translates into CASSYGNLNQPQHF.

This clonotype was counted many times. The CDR3 sequence is CSASPTRSPDTQYF. DNA for the CDR3: TGCAGTGCTAGTCCCACGCGAAGCCCAGATACGCAGTATTTT. The chain employs TRBV20-1 and TRBJ2-3, with D hard to call. This CDR3 comprises 14 residues. The germline gives CDR1 DFQATT, CDR2 SNEGSKA (reference sequence). Trimming took off 3 bases at V and 4 bases at J, with 14 bases between the two ends.